The rows below give T cell receptor beta chains drawn from one sample of a study of CD4 and CD8 cells across lung adenocarcinoma regions. Each CDR3 protein is one row after TCRdb ran MiXCR on the PCR reads. The data contain roughly 13,000 distinct CDR3 sequences, around 40% of them singletons. Input material: CD4+ T cells from the center of a lung tumor. All receptors come from a male donor with lung adenocarcinoma. The CD4 and CD8 labels of this study may be unreliable. CDR3s leave out the opening cysteine and the closing phenylalanine or tryptophan. The listing skips clone size in some rows; elsewhere it reads once, few, many or a size class.

>TRBV6-5|medium-sized
ASSYSRLPADEQY
>TRBV27|medium-sized
ASRRQGATDTPGQY
>TRBV6-1|many
ASSPRSGRGTEAF
>TRBV10-1|once
ASRGSTGKNMQY
>TRBV11-2|.
ASSLAGTSIEQY
>TRBV4-1|.
ASSQEVIGYEQY
>TRBV6-5|medium-sized
ASSYAPARETQY
>TRBV6-1|.
ASSELSPGANVLN
>TRBV27|many
ASSTLGQGARGYT
>TRBV4-1|few
ASSQEMERRSYEQY
>TRBV27|.
ASSYSVSDTQY
>TRBV6-5|many
ASSYGPGQGSEQY
>TRBV9|few
ASSANRDTQY
>TRBV27|once
ASSAGRVGSGQETQY
>TRBV27|many
ASSQTPWTVTYEQY
>TRBV28|many
ASSLPSRTQY
>TRBV27|few
ASSLRGLGGYGYT
>TRBV6-1|few
ASSEAGTGLFGKNTQY
>TRBV10-1|many
ASREMGGANNEQF
>TRBV27|.
ASSLRGGGGLNTGELF
>TRBV4-1|.
ASAGLGGGVQETQY
>TRBV6-9|.
ASSHSGSTDTQF